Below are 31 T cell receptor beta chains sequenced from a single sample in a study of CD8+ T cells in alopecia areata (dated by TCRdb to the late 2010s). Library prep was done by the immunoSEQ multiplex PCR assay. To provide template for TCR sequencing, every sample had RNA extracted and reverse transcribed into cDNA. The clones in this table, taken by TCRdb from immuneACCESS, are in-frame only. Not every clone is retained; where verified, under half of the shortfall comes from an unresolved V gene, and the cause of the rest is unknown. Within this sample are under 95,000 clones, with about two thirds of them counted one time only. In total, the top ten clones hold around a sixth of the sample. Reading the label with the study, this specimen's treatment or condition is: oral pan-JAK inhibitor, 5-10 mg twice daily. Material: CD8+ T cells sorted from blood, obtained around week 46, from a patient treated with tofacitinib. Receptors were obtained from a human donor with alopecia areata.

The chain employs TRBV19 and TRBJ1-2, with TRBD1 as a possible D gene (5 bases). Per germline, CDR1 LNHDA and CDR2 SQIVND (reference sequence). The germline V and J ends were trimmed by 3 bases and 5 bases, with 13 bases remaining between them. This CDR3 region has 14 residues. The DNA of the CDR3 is TGTGCCAGTAGTATCCCGGGACGGATATATGGCTACACCTTC. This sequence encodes CASSIPGRIYGYTF.

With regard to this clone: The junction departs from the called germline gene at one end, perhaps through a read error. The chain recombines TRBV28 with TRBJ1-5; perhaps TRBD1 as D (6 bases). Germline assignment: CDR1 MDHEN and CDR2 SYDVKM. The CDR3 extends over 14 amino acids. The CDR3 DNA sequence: TGCTCATCACAGGGAAGGGGTGGCAATCAGCCCCAGCATTTT. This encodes CSSQGRGGNQPQHF.

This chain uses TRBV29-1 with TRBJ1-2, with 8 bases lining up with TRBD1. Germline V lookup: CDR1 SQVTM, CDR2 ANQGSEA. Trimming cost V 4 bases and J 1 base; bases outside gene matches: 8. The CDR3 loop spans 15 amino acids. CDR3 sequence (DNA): TGCAGCGTTGTAGGCGGACAGGGTTATAACTATGGCTACACCTTC. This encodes CSVVGGQGYNYGYTF.

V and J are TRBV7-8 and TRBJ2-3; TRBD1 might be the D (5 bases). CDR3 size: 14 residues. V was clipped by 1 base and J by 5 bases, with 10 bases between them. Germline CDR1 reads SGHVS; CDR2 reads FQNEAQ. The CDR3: CASSLVQGIDTQYF. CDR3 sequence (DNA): TGTGCCAGCAGCTTAGTTCAGGGCATAGATACGCAGTATTTT.

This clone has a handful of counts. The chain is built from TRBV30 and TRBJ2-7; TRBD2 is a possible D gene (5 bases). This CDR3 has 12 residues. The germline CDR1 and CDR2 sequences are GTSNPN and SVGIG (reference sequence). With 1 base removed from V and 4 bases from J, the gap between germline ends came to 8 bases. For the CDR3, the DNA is TGTGCCTGGAGTGCCGGGGAATACGAGCAGTACTTC. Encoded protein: CAWSAGEYEQYF.

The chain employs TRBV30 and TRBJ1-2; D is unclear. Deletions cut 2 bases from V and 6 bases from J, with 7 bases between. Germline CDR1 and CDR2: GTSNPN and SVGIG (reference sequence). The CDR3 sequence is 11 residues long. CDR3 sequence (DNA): TGTGCCTGGAGTACTCCGCATGGCTACACCTTC. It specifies CAWSTPHGYTF.

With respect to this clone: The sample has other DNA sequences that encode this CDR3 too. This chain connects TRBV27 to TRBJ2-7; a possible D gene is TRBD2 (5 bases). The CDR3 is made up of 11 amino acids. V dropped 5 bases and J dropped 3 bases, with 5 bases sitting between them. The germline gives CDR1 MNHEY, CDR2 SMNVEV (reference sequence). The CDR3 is CASSRGYEQYF. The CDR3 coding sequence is TGTGCCAGCAGTCGGGGCTACGAGCAGTACTTC.

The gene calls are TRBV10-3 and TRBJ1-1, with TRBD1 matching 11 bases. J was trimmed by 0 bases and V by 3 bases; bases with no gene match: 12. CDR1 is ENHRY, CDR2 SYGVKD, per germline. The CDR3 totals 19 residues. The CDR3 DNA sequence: TGTGCCATCAGTGATTTTCTCCGGGACAGGGGGGACCTGAACACTGAAGCTTTCTTT. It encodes CAISDFLRDRGDLNTEAFF.

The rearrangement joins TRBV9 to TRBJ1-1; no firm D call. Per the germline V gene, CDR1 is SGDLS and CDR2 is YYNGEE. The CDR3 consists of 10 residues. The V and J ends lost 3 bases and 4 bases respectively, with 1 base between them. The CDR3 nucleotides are TGTGCCAGCAGCGCCACTGAAGCTTTCTTT. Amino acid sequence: CASSATEAFF.

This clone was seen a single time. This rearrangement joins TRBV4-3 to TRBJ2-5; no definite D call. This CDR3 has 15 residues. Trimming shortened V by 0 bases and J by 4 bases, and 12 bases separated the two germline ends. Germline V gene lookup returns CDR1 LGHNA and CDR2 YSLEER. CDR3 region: CASSQDSWMGETQYF. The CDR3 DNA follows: TGCGCCAGCAGCCAAGATTCGTGGATGGGAGAGACCCAGTACTTC.

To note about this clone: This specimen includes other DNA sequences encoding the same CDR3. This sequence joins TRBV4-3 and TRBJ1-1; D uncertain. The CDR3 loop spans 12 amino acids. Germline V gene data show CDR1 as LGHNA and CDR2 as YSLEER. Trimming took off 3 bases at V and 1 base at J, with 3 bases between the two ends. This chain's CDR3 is CASSHPNTEAFF. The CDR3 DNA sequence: TGCGCCAGCAGCCACCCGAACACTGAAGCTTTCTTT.

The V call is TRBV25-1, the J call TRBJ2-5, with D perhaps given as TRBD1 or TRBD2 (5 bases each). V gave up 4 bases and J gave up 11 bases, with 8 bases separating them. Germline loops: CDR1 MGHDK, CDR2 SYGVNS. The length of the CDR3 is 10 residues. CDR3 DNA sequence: TGTGCCAGCAGTGGGGACCAGCAGTACTTC. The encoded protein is CASSGDQQYF.

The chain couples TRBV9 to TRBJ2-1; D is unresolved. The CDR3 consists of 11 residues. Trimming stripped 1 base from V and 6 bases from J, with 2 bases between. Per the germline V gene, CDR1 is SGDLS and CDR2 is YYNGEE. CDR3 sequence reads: CASSVSNEQFF. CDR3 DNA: TGTGCCAGCAGCGTAAGCAATGAGCAGTTCTTC.

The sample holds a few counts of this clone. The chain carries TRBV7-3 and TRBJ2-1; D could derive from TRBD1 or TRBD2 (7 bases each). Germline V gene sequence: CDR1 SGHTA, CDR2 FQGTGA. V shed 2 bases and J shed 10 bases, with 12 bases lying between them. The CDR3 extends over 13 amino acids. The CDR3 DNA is TGTGCCAGCAGCTTAGACAGGGAGGGGGAGCAGTTCTTC. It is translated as CASSLDREGEQFF.

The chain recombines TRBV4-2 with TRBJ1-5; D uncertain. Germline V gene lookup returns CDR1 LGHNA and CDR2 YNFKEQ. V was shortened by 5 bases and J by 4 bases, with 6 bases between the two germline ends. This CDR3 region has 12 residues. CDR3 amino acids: CASSDGNQPQHF. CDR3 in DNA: TGTGCCAGCAGCGACGGGAATCAGCCCCAGCATTTT.

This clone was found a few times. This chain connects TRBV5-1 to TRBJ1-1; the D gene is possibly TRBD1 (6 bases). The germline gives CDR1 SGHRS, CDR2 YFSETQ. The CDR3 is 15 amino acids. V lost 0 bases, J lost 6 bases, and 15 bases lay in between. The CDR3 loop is CASSLEVGGRPEAFF. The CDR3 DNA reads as TGCGCCAGCAGCTTGGAGGTTGGGGGCCGGCCTGAAGCTTTCTTT.

The CDR3 DNA reads as TGTGCCAGCAGCCCATTTAGCGGGGGTGATCGGAATGAGCAGTTCTTC. It codes for CASSPFSGGDRNEQFF. The V and J genes are TRBV9 and TRBJ2-1, with TRBD2 matching over 9 bases. J lost 7 bases, V lost 4 bases, and 12 bases had no gene match. Germline V gene lookup returns CDR1 SGDLS and CDR2 YYNGEE. This CDR3 is 16 amino acids long.

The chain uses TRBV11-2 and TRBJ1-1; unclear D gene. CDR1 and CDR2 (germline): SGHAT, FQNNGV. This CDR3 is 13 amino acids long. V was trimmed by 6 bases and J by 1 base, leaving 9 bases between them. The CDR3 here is CASRTVRNTEAFF. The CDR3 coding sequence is TGTGCCAGCAGGACGGTGAGGAACACTGAAGCTTTCTTT.

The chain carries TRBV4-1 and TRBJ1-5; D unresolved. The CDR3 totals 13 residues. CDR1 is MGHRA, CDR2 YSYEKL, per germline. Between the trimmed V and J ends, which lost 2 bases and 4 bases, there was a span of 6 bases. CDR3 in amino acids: CASSQTENQPQHF. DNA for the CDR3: TGCGCCAGCAGCCAAACTGAGAATCAGCCCCAGCATTTT.

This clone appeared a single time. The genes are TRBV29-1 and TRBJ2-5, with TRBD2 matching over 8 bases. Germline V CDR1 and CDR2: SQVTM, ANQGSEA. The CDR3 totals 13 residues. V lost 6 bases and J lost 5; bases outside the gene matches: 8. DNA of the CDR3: TGCAGCGTCTCGGCCCCTAGCGGGGAGACCCAGTACTTC. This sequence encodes CSVSAPSGETQYF.

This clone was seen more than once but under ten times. The CDR3 here is CAWSATDYNEQFF. Here the CDR3 DNA reads TGTGCCTGGAGTGCGACGGACTACAATGAGCAGTTCTTC. This rearrangement joins TRBV30 to TRBJ2-1, with unresolved D. V was pared by 1 base and J by 3 bases, with 7 bases between. The length of the CDR3 is 13 residues. Germline V gene lookup returns CDR1 GTSNPN and CDR2 SVGIG (reference sequence).

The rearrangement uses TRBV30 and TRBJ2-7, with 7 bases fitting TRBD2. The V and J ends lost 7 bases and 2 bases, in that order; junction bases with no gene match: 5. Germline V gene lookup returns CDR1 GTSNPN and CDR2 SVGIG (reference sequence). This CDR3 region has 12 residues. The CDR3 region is CASGGATYEQYF. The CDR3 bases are TGTGCCTCGGGGGGAGCTACCTACGAGCAGTACTTC.

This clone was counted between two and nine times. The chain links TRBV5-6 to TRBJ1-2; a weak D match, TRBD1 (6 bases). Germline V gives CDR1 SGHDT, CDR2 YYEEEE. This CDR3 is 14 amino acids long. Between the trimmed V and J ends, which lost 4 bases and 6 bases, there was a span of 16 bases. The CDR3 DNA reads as TGTGCCAGCAGCCCGGGACATGGAGGAGATGGCTACACCTTC. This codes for CASSPGHGGDGYTF.

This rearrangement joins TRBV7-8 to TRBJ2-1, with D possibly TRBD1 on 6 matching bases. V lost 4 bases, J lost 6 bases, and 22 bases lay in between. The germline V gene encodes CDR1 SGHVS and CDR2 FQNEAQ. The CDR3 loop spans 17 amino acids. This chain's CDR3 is CASSSTRPGQRANEQFF. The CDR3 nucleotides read TGTGCCAGCAGCTCCACTCGACCGGGACAACGGGCCAATGAGCAGTTCTTC.

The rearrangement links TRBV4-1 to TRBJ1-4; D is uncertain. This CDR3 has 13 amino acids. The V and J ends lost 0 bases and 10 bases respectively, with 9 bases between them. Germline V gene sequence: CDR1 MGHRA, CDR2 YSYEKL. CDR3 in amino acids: CASSQDPDGKLFF. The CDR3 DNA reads TGCGCCAGCAGCCAAGACCCGGACGGAAAACTGTTTTTT.

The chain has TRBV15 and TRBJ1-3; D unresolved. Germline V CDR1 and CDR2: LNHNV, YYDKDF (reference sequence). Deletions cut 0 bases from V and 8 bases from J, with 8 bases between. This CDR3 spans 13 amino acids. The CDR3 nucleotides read TGTGCCACCAGCAGAGATCGCTCGGACACCATATATTTT. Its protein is CATSRDRSDTIYF. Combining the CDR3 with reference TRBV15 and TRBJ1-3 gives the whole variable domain DAMVIQNPRYQVTQFGKPVTLSCSQTLNHNVMYWYQQKSSQAPKLLFHYYDKDFNNEADTPDNFQSRRPNTSFCFLDIRSPGLGDTAMYLCATSRDRSDTIYFGEGSWLTVV.

CDR3 coding DNA: TGCAGCGTTGAAGAAGGGGGCTCGGGCTATGGCTACACCTTC. It encodes CSVEEGGSGYGYTF. The rearrangement joins TRBV29-1 to TRBJ1-2; 7 positions match TRBD1. The CDR3 extends over 14 amino acids. The V and J ends lost 0 bases and 4 bases, in that order; junction bases with no gene match: 5. Germline assignment: CDR1 SQVTM and CDR2 ANQGSEA.

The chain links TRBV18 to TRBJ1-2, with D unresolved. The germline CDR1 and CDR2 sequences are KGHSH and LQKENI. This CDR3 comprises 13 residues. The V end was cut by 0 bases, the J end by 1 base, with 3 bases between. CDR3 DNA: TGTGCCAGCTCACCACCAGATAACTATGGCTACACCTTC. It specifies CASSPPDNYGYTF.

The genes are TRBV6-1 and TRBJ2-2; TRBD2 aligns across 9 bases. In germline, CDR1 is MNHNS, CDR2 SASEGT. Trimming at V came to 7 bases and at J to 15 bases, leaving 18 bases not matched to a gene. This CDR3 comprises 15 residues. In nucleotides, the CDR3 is TGTGCCAGCACCCGGAGGGGGACTAGCTTATCCGTGGTGTTTTTT. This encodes CASTRRGTSLSVVFF.

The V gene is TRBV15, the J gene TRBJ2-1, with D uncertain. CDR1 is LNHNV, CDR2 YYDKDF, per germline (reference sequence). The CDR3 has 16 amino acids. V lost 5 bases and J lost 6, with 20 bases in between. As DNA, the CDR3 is TGTGCCACCAGCGAAACCGGGCCATCGAGGCGCAATGAGCAGTTCTTC. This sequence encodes CATSETGPSRRNEQFF.

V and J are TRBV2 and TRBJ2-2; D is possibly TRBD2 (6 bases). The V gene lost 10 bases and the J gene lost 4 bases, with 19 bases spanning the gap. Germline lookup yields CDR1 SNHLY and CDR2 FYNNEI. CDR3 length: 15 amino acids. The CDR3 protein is CATLSSAGRTGELFF. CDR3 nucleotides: TGTGCCACCCTCTCTAGCGCGGGGCGCACCGGGGAGCTGTTTTTT.